The following is a T cell receptor (beta chain) sequence with its context. Antigen: not known. Germline CDR1 MRHNA, CDR2 SNTAGT. The CDR3 runs 15 residues. Trimming left V 5 bases short and J 5 bases short, with 17 bases between. This sample stems from a study of cytomegalovirus exposure and HLA in healthy donors. The study, taken as a whole, reports: Cytomegalovirus status was reportedly diagnosed by the classifier with high specificity and sensitivity. In a later analysis, across HLA loci, associated TCR counts were highest for DRB1, lowest for HLA-C. TRBV6-2, TRBV6-3 and other indistinguishable V segments were excluded.

The PCR made use of 60 Vbeta and 13 Jbeta primers. In the authors' methods: Around 10 million of the about 80 million unique TCR beta chains counted in a later analysis were shared. TCRdb's table, derived via immunoSEQ multiplex PCR, lists solely in-frame clones and lacks some. That table furnishes V, J and clone size, whereas the DNA furnished D and trimming. Seen here are 150,000 or so clones, about 83% observed once, and the top ten hold around 13%. Source material: PBMCs. The V gene is TRBV6-4, the J gene TRBJ2-3, with a tentative D call TRBD2 (6 bases). This clonotype was sampled from a man in his forties in good health and CMV-seropositive. CDR3 sequence reads: CASSISTSTIDTQYF. The DNA of the CDR3 is TGTGCCAGCAGTATAAGTACTAGCACCATAGATACGCAGTATTTT.